A single sample is the source of the 20 T cell receptor beta chains below, sequenced in a study of blood T cell repertoires in COVID-19. The table came from immunoSEQ multiplex PCR; TCRdb's copy has only in-frame clones and leaves some out. Among roughly 300,000 clones listed, about 89% were seen once. The sample comprised PBMCs or T cells enriched from blood (not recorded which). The receptor source for this set is a woman younger than 45 who had recovered from COVID-19.

This rearrangement joins TRBV7-2 to TRBJ2-5, with TRBD2 matching 8 bases. J lost 7 bases, V lost 10 bases, and 11 bases had no gene match. The V gene's germline CDR1 is SGHTA and CDR2 FQGNSA. The length of the CDR3 is 13 residues. The CDR3: CAIGSGGPGTQYF. Here the CDR3 DNA reads TGTGCCATAGGGAGCGGGGGCCCAGGGACCCAGTACTTC.

The table lists this clone with a few counts. The chain carries TRBV12-2 and TRBJ1-5. TRBV12-2 is designated a pseudogene. This CDR3 contains 12 residues. This CDR3 reads CASRSFNQPQHF. The CDR3 region has the DNA TGTGCAAGTCGCTCTTTCAATCAGCCCCAGCATTTT.

The genes are TRBV6-5 and TRBJ1-5; tentative D call: TRBD1 (5 bases). The CDR3 has 14 amino acids. The germline V and J ends were trimmed by 8 bases and 4 bases, with 15 bases remaining between them. CDR1 MNHEY and CDR2 SVGAGI come from the germline V gene. CDR3 DNA: TGTGCCAGCGTCCGCAGGGACTATAATCAGCCCCAGCATTTT. It yields the protein CASVRRDYNQPQHF.

The gene calls are TRBV15 and TRBJ2-7, with 9 nucleotides matching TRBD1. Germline CDR1 is LNHNV and CDR2 is YYDKDF (reference sequence). CDR3 length equals 13 residues. The V segment lost 4 bases and the J segment 11 bases; nucleotides outside the gene matches: 9. Here the CDR3 DNA reads TGTGCCACCAGCACTACTGGACAGGGGAGGAAGTACTTC. It codes for CATSTTGQGRKYF.

This clone came up a few times. The gene calls are TRBV18 and TRBJ1-4; 7 bases map to TRBD1. CDR1 KGHSH and CDR2 LQKENI come from the germline V gene. J was trimmed by 4 bases and V by 4 bases; bases with no gene match: 3. The CDR3 is 14 amino acids. CDR3 region: CASSQGQDNEKLFF. The CDR3 DNA reads TGTGCCAGCTCACAAGGACAGGATAATGAAAAACTGTTTTTT.

The rearrangement uses TRBV6-5 and TRBJ1-2; D is ambiguous. The CDR3 contains 15 residues. Per the germline V gene, CDR1 is MNHEY and CDR2 is SVGAGI. The ends were cut back, 2 bases at V and 7 bases at J, with 17 bases in the middle. As DNA, the CDR3 is TGTGCCAGCAGTTACGGGTGGGAGACCGGCCTTGGCTACACCTTC. Amino acids: CASSYGWETGLGYTF.

A word on this clone: Given the absence of the conserved phenylalanine or tryptophan at the CDR3 end, a read error is likely. Because the CDR3's place on the DNA is in doubt, the DNA is left out and the CDR3 is given as listed by TCRdb. The chain joins TRBV6-1 to TRBJ2-4; no check of the table's D call, TRBD1, against the DNA was made. The V gene's germline CDR1 is MNHNS and CDR2 SASEGT. With termini counted, the CDR3 has 11 amino acids. The CDR3 region is CASSEALLFRV.

The CDR3 spells CASSRGQGLVNEQFF. As DNA, the CDR3 is TGTGCCAGCAGCCGTGGACAGGGGCTGGTAAATGAGCAGTTCTTC. The chain joins TRBV7-8 to TRBJ2-1; 9 bases line up with TRBD1. Germline trimming cut 5 bases from V and 7 bases from J; bases unmatched to any gene: 9. CDR1 SGHVS and CDR2 FQNEAQ come from the germline V gene. The length of the CDR3 is 15 residues.

V and J are TRBV3-1 (or the pseudogene TRBV3-2) and TRBJ2-7; 8 nucleotides match TRBD1. The trim removed 3 bases at V and 4 bases at J, leaving 8 bases unmatched. Germline CDR1 reads LGHDT; CDR2 reads YNNKEL (reference sequence). The CDR3 sequence is 15 residues long. The DNA of the CDR3 is TGTGCCAGCAGCCAGGAGACAGGGGCGGGGTACGAGCAGTACTTC. Its translation is CASSQETGAGYEQYF.

There are a few counts of this clone. The CDR3 sequence is CASSPLDTDNEQFF. The CDR3 DNA reads TGCGCCAGCAGCCCCCTGGACACCGACAATGAGCAGTTCTTC. This sequence joins TRBV5-1 and TRBJ2-1; TRBD1 is a possible D gene (5 bases). This CDR3 comprises 14 residues. Trimming removed 4 bases at V and 5 bases at J, with 13 bases between. The V gene's germline CDR1 is SGHRS and CDR2 YFSETQ.

The chain carries TRBV15 and TRBJ1-6; D is uncertain. The germline V gene has CDR1 LNHNV and CDR2 YYDKDF (reference sequence). CDR3 length: 15 amino acids. V lost 0 bases to trimming and J lost 10 bases, with 13 bases between them. CDR3 loop: CATSRDAGTGSPLHF. In DNA form, the CDR3 reads TGTGCCACCAGCAGAGATGCGGGAACTGGGTCACCCCTCCACTTT. Complete variable domain (other parts from reference TRBV15 and TRBJ1-6): DAMVIQNPRYQVTQFGKPVTLSCSQTLNHNVMYWYQQKSSQAPKLLFHYYDKDFNNEADTPDNFQSRRPNTSFCFLDIRSPGLGDTAMYLCATSRDAGTGSPLHFGNGTRLTVT.

J is TRBJ2-1 and V is TRBV7-2, with D possibly TRBD2 on 6 matching bases. Germline CDR1 is SGHTA and CDR2 is FQGNSA. Deletions cut 4 bases from V and 9 bases from J, with 13 bases between. CDR3 length: 13 amino acids. DNA of the CDR3: TGTGCCAGCAGCTCACAGGCGGAGGGTGAGCAGTTCTTC. This translates into CASSSQAEGEQFF.

As to this clone: Other nucleotide sequences in the sample specify the same CDR3. The rearrangement joins TRBV19 to TRBJ1-2, with 9 bases aligning to TRBD1. After removal of 2 bases from V and 8 bases from J, the junction contained 3 bases not matched to a gene. Germline CDR1 LNHDA, CDR2 SQIVND (reference sequence). The length of the CDR3 is 13 residues. This CDR3 reads CASSIRDRAGYTF. The CDR3 DNA is TGTGCCAGTAGTATACGGGACAGGGCCGGCTACACCTTC. Supplemented by reference TRBV19 and TRBJ1-2, the full variable domain reads DGGITQSPKYLFRKEGQNVTLSCEQNLNHDAMYWYRQDPGQGLRLIYYSQIVNDFQKGDIAEGYSVSREKKESFPLTVTSAQKNPTAFYLCASSIRDRAGYTFGSGTRLTVV.

The chain is built from TRBV19 and TRBJ1-2; 10 bases are shared with TRBD1. Germline assignment: CDR1 LNHDA and CDR2 SQIVND (reference sequence). V was pared by 7 bases and J by 6 bases, with 2 bases of the junction left unmatched. CDR3 length: 12 amino acids. The CDR3 coding sequence is TGTGCCAGTATCGGGACAGGGGATGGCTACACCTTC. Translated, it gives CASIGTGDGYTF.

V gene TRBV7-2 combines with J gene TRBJ1-5; 7 positions agree with TRBD1. This CDR3 has 15 residues. Germline trimming cut 0 bases from V and 5 bases from J; bases unmatched to any gene: 4. Germline V gives CDR1 SGHTA, CDR2 FQGNSA. CDR3 DNA sequence: TGTGCCAGCAGCTTAGCGGGACAGTTATATCAGCCCCAGCATTTT. Translation gives CASSLAGQLYQPQHF.

The rearrangement links TRBV5-6 to TRBJ1-3; D possibly corresponds to TRBD1 (6 bases). CDR1 is SGHDT, CDR2 YYEEEE, per germline. This CDR3 is built from 15 residues. The V end was cut by 3 bases, the J end by 4 bases, with 14 bases between. The CDR3 is CASSSGWGQGNTIYF. For the CDR3, the DNA is TGTGCCAGCAGCTCGGGTTGGGGGCAAGGAAACACCATATATTTT.

The CDR3 region has the DNA TGTGCCAGCCGGCTAGCGGGGGGGACCGGGGAGCTGTTTTTT. It encodes CASRLAGGTGELFF. This rearrangement joins TRBV28 to TRBJ2-2; 12 nucleotides agree with TRBD2. Germline CDR1 MDHEN, CDR2 SYDVKM. The V and J ends lost 8 bases and 5 bases, in that order; junction bases with no gene match: 3. The CDR3 sequence is 14 residues long.

The chain employs TRBV2 and TRBJ2-5, with 9 bases matching TRBD2. Per germline, CDR1 SNHLY and CDR2 FYNNEI. This CDR3 is built from 15 residues. Trimming cost V 4 bases and J 5 bases; bases outside gene matches: 8. The CDR3 region has the DNA TGTGCCAGCAGTGCGGGTAGCGGGGGACGGGAGACCCAGTACTTC. The encoded protein is CASSAGSGGRETQYF.

The V gene is TRBV15, the J gene TRBJ2-4; TRBD1 aligns across 7 bases. CDR1 is LNHNV and CDR2 is YYDKDF in the germline V gene (reference sequence). With V trimmed by 1 base and J by 1 base, 4 bases remained unmatched. This CDR3 has 16 amino acids. The CDR3 here is CATSRVGTEAKNIQYF. CDR3 sequence (DNA): TGTGCCACCAGCAGAGTAGGGACAGAGGCCAAAAACATTCAGTACTTC.

The rearrangement joins TRBV7-9 to TRBJ1-6, with 9 bases matching TRBD1. The CDR3 totals 14 residues. Trimming cost V 10 bases and J 6 bases; bases outside gene matches: 7. Germline loops: CDR1 SEHNR, CDR2 FQNEAQ (reference sequence). The CDR3 bases are TGTGCCACCAACGGGGGACAGGGTAATTCACCCCTCCACTTT. As protein: CATNGGQGNSPLHF.